A single sample is the source of the 15 T cell receptor beta chains below, sequenced in a study of early T cells in non-severe SARS-CoV-2 infection. TCRdb analysed the 5' RACE reads with MiXCR anew, one entry per CDR3 protein. The sample has about 34,000 distinct CDR3 sequences, roughly 5.7% seen once. The sample was whole blood. These receptor sequences come from an adult who was a healthcare worker with PCR-confirmed SARS-CoV-2 infection or an uninfected control (not recorded which).

This clonotype has only a few counts. The chain is built from TRBV9 and TRBJ1-6, with a weak D call TRBD1 (5 bases). Germline V gene data show CDR1 as SGDLS and CDR2 as YYNGEE. The CDR3 is 14 amino acids. The germline V and J ends were trimmed by 2 bases and 7 bases, with 10 bases remaining between them. CDR3 sequence reads: CASSVGQGNSPLHF. CDR3 bases: TGTGCCAGCAGCGTGGGGCAGGGCAATTCACCCCTCCACTTT.

V and J are TRBV28 and TRBJ2-2; TRBD1 matches 8 bases. In germline, CDR1 is MDHEN, CDR2 SYDVKM. The CDR3 is 16 amino acids. The V gene end was trimmed by 6 bases and the J gene end by 9 bases; junction bases not matched to a gene: 15. For the CDR3, the DNA is TGTGCCAGCAGAACTTTCAGGGGGCCCGAACACCGGGAGCTGTTTTTT. This encodes CASRTFRGPEHRELFF.

This chain connects TRBV28 to TRBJ2-7; D unresolved. Germline V lookup: CDR1 MDHEN, CDR2 SYDVKM. This CDR3 is 13 amino acids long. Trimming cost V 1 base and J 0 bases, with 4 bases left between them. The CDR3 spells CASSLSNSYEQYF. The CDR3 nucleotides are TGTGCCAGCAGTTTATCAAACTCCTACGAGCAGTACTTC.

This clonotype showed up many times. The chain has TRBV5-4 and TRBJ1-5, with 9 bases lining up with TRBD1. The germline gives CDR1 SGHNT, CDR2 YYREEE (reference sequence). The CDR3 spans 15 residues. J lost 6 bases, V lost 0 bases, and 4 bases had no gene match. Written as DNA, the CDR3 is TGTGCCAGCAGCTTGGACAGGGGGCAGGTTCAGCCCCAGCATTTT. Translated, it gives CASSLDRGQVQPQHF.

J is TRBJ2-1 and V is TRBV6-5; D is possibly TRBD2 (5 bases). Per the germline V gene, CDR1 is MNHEY and CDR2 is SVGAGI. CDR3 length equals 15 residues. The V and J ends lost 0 bases and 7 bases respectively, with 13 bases between them. The CDR3, as DNA: TGTGCCAGCAGTTACTCATGGGAGATTAAAAATGAGCAGTTCTTC. It specifies CASSYSWEIKNEQFF.

This chain links TRBV6-6 with TRBJ1-1, with D maybe TRBD1 (5 bases). Per the germline V gene, CDR1 is MNHNY and CDR2 is SVGAGI (reference sequence). CDR3 length: 14 amino acids. Trimming removed 5 bases at V and 0 bases at J, with 10 bases between. In DNA, the CDR3 is TGTGCCAGCAGTCAGGACACTTTGAACACTGAAGCTTTCTTT. As protein: CASSQDTLNTEAFF.

J is TRBJ2-1 and V is TRBV6-1; 7 bases agree with TRBD1. The CDR3 sequence is 13 residues long. The germline V gene encodes CDR1 MNHNS and CDR2 SASEGT. V lost 7 bases and J lost 9; bases outside the gene matches: 9. CDR3 DNA sequence: TGTGCCAGCACCGCGACAGGGTACGGTGAGCAGTTCTTC. Translating gives CASTATGYGEQFF.

Many counts were recorded for this clonotype. The CDR3 region is CASSLRLFNAGELFF. As DNA, the CDR3 is TGTGCCAGCAGCTTGCGTCTATTCAATGCTGGGGAGCTGTTTTTT. The chain links TRBV5-5 to TRBJ2-2; no clear D gene. V shed 1 base and J shed 8 bases, with 15 bases lying between them. CDR3 length equals 15 residues. Looked up from germline, CDR1 is SGHKS and CDR2 is YYEKEE (reference sequence).

This clonotype was found a few times. The gene calls are TRBV18 and TRBJ2-2; no clear D. Trimming removed 0 bases from V and 5 bases from J, with 10 bases in between. The CDR3 length is 15 residues. Germline CDR1 and CDR2: KGHSH and LQKENI. The CDR3 sequence is CASSPPGRSTGELFF. The CDR3, as DNA: TGTGCCAGCTCACCACCAGGACGTAGTACCGGGGAGCTGTTTTTT.

The chain links TRBV7-9 to TRBJ1-5; D possibly corresponds to TRBD1 (5 bases). This CDR3 is 14 amino acids long. Germline values: CDR1 SEHNR, CDR2 FQNEAQ (reference sequence). Trimming took 1 base from V and 2 from J, leaving 6 bases between them. In DNA form, the CDR3 reads TGTGCCAGCAGCTTAGAACAGGGCAATCAGCCCCAGCATTTT. Its protein is CASSLEQGNQPQHF.

This clonotype was picked up many times. The chain links TRBV6-6 to TRBJ2-7; TRBD2 agrees at 12 bases. CDR1 and CDR2 from the germline V gene are MNHNY and SVGAGI (reference sequence). The V segment lost 1 base and the J segment 7 bases; nucleotides outside the gene matches: 8. The CDR3 spans 16 residues. In nucleotides, the CDR3 is TGTGCCAGCAGTTACTTAACTAGCGGGGGGCCGGGAGAGCAGTACTTC. It translates to CASSYLTSGGPGEQYF.

In its sample, this clonotype was seen many times. This chain connects TRBV20-1 to TRBJ1-1; TRBD1 aligns across 10 bases. V lost 5 bases, J lost 1 base, and 10 bases stayed unmatched. From germline, CDR1 is DFQATT and CDR2 SNEGSKA (reference sequence). This CDR3 has 16 amino acids. CDR3 coding DNA: TGCAGTGCTTTCAATCCGGGACAGGGGCGGAACACTGAAGCTTTCTTT. It yields the protein CSAFNPGQGRNTEAFF.

The V gene is TRBV15, the J gene TRBJ1-4, with TRBD1 identical over 8 bases. The V gene's germline CDR1 is LNHNV and CDR2 YYDKDF (reference sequence). With 4 bases clipped from V and 4 bases from J, the junction kept 5 bases outside the gene matches. There are 15 residues in the CDR3. Written as DNA, the CDR3 is TGTGCCACCAGCAATCCAGGGGGCGTTAATGAAAAACTGTTTTTT. Protein: CATSNPGGVNEKLFF.

This clonotype is medium-sized within its sample. The V and J genes are TRBV20-1 and TRBJ1-1; TRBD1 might be the D (5 bases). The V end lost 0 bases, the J end lost 1 base, and 12 bases lay between the germline ends. The CDR3 runs to 15 residues. Germline assignment: CDR1 DFQATT and CDR2 SNEGSKA (reference sequence). The chain's CDR3 is CSARDQGRRNTEAFF. CDR3 DNA sequence: TGCAGTGCTAGAGATCAGGGACGCAGGAACACTGAAGCTTTCTTT.

This clonotype was counted at least ten times. The chain has TRBV2 and TRBJ2-5, with TRBD2 matching 10 bases. The CDR3 is 15 residues long. V was pared by 8 bases and J by 5 bases, with 11 bases of the junction left unmatched. CDR1 and CDR2 (germline): SNHLY, FYNNEI. The CDR3 loop is CASWDTIAGGETQYF. In nucleotides, the CDR3 is TGTGCCAGCTGGGATACTATAGCGGGAGGCGAGACCCAGTACTTC.